This is a list of T cell receptor beta chains from one sample in a study of cytomegalovirus exposure and HLA in healthy donors. Profiled with immunoSEQ multiplex PCR; TCRdb holds only in-frame clones, not every one. The data contain over 80,000 clones, just under 80% of them singletons. The sample taken for sequencing was PBMCs. The source of these receptors is a woman in her 40s in good health and CMV-seronegative. The CDR3 runs from the conserved cysteine through the conserved F or W. The D gene is left open where the match is weak. The size field is filled for only some rows; it gives once, few, many or a size class.

D	size	V	length	J	DNA	CDR3
NA	few	TRBV9	13	TRBJ1-1	TGTGCCAGCAGCGTAGTAGGGGACTCTGAAGCTTTCTTT	CASSVVGDSEAFF
TRBD2	NA	TRBV7-2	14	TRBJ2-1	TGTGCCAGCAGCCTTTATAGCGGGGGAAATGAGCAGTTCTTC	CASSLYSGGNEQFF
NA	NA	TRBV27	13	TRBJ1-1	TGTGCCAGCAGTTTATCGGGGGGAAGTGAAGCTTTCTTT	CASSLSGGSEAFF
NA	NA	TRBV7-2	14	TRBJ2-1	TGTGCCAGCAGCTTAGGAAGGACACACAATGAGCAGTTCTTC	CASSLGRTHNEQFF
NA	NA	TRBV9	15	TRBJ2-7	TGTGCCAGCAGCGTAGCTCACCGGGATAGAGACGAGCAGTACTTC	CASSVAHRDRDEQYF
NA	NA	TRBV7-2	14	TRBJ2-7	TGTGCCAGCAGCCCGTGGGGGGTCCGAGGCGAGCAGTACTTC	CASSPWGVRGEQYF
TRBD1	NA	TRBV7-3	19	TRBJ2-6	TGTGCCAGCAGCTCTCCGGGACAGGGAATTCTCGCTGGGGCCAACGTCCTGACTTTC	CASSSPGQGILAGANVLTF
TRBD1	NA	TRBV28	15	TRBJ2-1	TGTGCCAGCAGTCTACCCCGGGACAGGGCCCCTTTGCAGTTCTTC	CASSLPRDRAPLQFF
NA	few	TRBV4-3	15	TRBJ2-7	TGCGCCAGCAGCCAAGGAGGTGGTAAGGTGTACGAGCAGTACTTC	CASSQGGGKVYEQYF
NA	NA	TRBV5-1	16	TRBJ1-1	TGCGCCAGCAGCTTGGGGTGGCAGGGAGGCGGCACTGAAGCTTTCTTT	CASSLGWQGGGTEAFF
NA	NA	TRBV19	15	TRBJ2-7	TGTGCCAGTAGTAACTCTCGAGGGCAGCCCTACGAGCAGTACTTC	CASSNSRGQPYEQYF
NA	NA	TRBV5-1	14	TRBJ2-5	TGCGCCAGCAGCTTGGGAGTACTACAAGAGACCCAGTACTTC	CASSLGVLQETQYF
NA	NA	TRBV7-2	16	TRBJ2-1	TGTGCCAGCAGCTTAATAGCGTTTAGCTCCTACAATGAGCAGTTCTTC	CASSLIAFSSYNEQFF
TRBD2	NA	TRBV15	17	TRBJ2-1	TGTGCCACCTTGGGCTCTAGCGGGATGGGTAGCTACAATGAGCAGTTCTTC	CATLGSSGMGSYNEQFF
TRBD2	NA	TRBV25-1	16	TRBJ2-1	TGTGCCAGCGGAGGGGAGGAACTAGCGGGAAGAGTTGAGCAGTTCTTC	CASGGEELAGRVEQFF
NA	NA	TRBV28	15	TRBJ1-2	TGTGCCAGCAGATTCTCGGGTGGAGGGAACTATGGCTACACCTTC	CASRFSGGGNYGYTF
TRBD1	NA	TRBV6-5	14	TRBJ2-7	TGTGCCACCGCCCGGACAGGGGGATCCTACGAGCAGTACTTC	CATARTGGSYEQYF
NA	NA	TRBV19	13	TRBJ1-2	TGTGCCAGTAGTATTATCGGGCCGGGGGGCTACACCTTC	CASSIIGPGGYTF
NA	few	TRBV7-8	16	TRBJ2-1	TGTGCCAGCAGCTTAAGTTGGGGGCCGGGTGAGAATGAGCAGTTCTTC	CASSLSWGPGENEQFF
TRBD2	NA	TRBV5-4	15	TRBJ2-5	TGTGCCAGCAGCACCGGACTAGCGGGAGGAGAGACCCAGTACTTC	CASSTGLAGGETQYF